Each of the 6 T cell receptor beta chains below was sequenced from the same sample in a study of regulatory T cells in long-lasting Graves disease. With iRepertoire HTBI primers and Arm-PCR of CDR3 regions, TCR beta libraries were built. TCRdb recomputed calls from the multiplex PCR reads with MiXCR, one row per CDR3 protein. This repertoire shows about 380,000 distinct CDR3 sequences, around a sixth found once; its top ten account for over 20%. Time point described: newly diagnosed GD, antithyroid drugs for less than 3 months. Generation of the TCR library employed RNA extracted from PBMCs. Sequenced material: peripheral blood mononuclear cells (PBMCs), taken at new diagnosis, from a patient treated with antithyroid drugs. The receptors here all came from a female donor with Graves disease.

This clonotype was observed once. The rearrangement links TRBV6-1 to TRBJ2-3; TRBD2 aligns across 9 bases. The DNA end favors TRBJ2-5, so the J call may be wrong. The CDR3 sequence is 15 residues long. Looked up from germline, CDR1 is MNHNS and CDR2 is SASEGT. The CDR3 bases are TGTGCCAGCATTGGTCGACTAGCGGTTCGCGAGACCCAGTACTTC. It encodes CASIGRLAVRETQYF.

This clonotype appeared many times. V is TRBV12-3 or TRBV12-4 and J is TRBJ1-2; perhaps TRBD1 as D (5 bases). This CDR3 has 13 residues. Trimming removed 0 bases at V and 7 bases at J, with 9 bases between. This CDR3 is CASSLAGAGGYTF. CDR3 nucleotides: TGTGCCAGCAGTTTAGCAGGGGCGGGTGGCTACACCTTC.

In this sample, this clonotype turned up a few times. The chain links TRBV5-4 to TRBJ1-6, with 8 positions matching TRBD1. This CDR3 comprises 17 residues. V lost 0 bases, J lost 8 bases, and 10 bases stayed unmatched. The germline gives CDR1 SGHNT, CDR2 YYREEE (reference sequence). The CDR3 coding sequence is TGTGCCAGCAGCTTGGGGGCCGGACAGGGTGGGCATTCACCCCTCCACTTT. As protein: CASSLGAGQGGHSPLHF.

This clonotype was seen repeatedly, ten times or more. V gene TRBV28 combines with J gene TRBJ2-1; 9 bases align to TRBD2. From germline, CDR1 is MDHEN and CDR2 SYDVKM. The CDR3 loop spans 15 amino acids. Unmatched junction bases numbered 5, after V lost 6 bases and J lost 2 bases. The chain's CDR3 is CASRNSGGTYNEQFF. The CDR3 coding sequence is TGTGCCAGCAGAAATAGCGGGGGAACCTACAATGAGCAGTTCTTC.

The chain is built from TRBV5-1 and TRBJ2-1; the D gene is possibly TRBD2 (5 bases). Trimming took 7 bases from V and 2 from J, leaving 22 bases between them. CDR1 is SGHRS, CDR2 YFSETQ, per germline. CDR3 length equals 17 residues. The CDR3 DNA follows: TGCGCCAGCGCACAGAGTTTTGCCGGGGTCGCCTACAATGAGCAGTTCTTC. Translating gives CASAQSFAGVAYNEQFF.

This clonotype was detected once. The chain links TRBV28 to TRBJ2-3, with unresolved D. The J call could be wrong; TRBJ2-5 is a better fit for the DNA end. The CDR3 extends over 13 amino acids. CDR1 and CDR2 (germline): MDHEN, SYDVKM. In DNA form, the CDR3 reads TGTGCCAGCAGTTTCAGGCAGGTGGAGACCCAGTACTTC. It specifies CASSFRQVETQYF.